A selection of T cell receptor beta chains follows, all from one sample in a study of response to subunit inactivated influenza vaccine. TCRdb reanalysed the RT-PCR reads using MiXCR and keeps one entry per CDR3 protein. Among roughly 520,000 distinct CDR3 sequences listed, around 25% were seen once. Sequenced here: CD4+ T cells sorted from PBMCs, sampled 4 to 6 days after vaccination. All receptors come from a man between 45 and 60 years old who received an inactivated influenza vaccine. The CDR3 runs from the conserved cysteine through the conserved F or W. Each record gives: V gene, clone size, J gene, CDR3 protein. Size values are once, few and many counts, or a class for expanded clones, and some rows have none.

>TRBV7-6|-|TRBJ2-5
CASSFPGQGGETQYF
>TRBV4-2|few|TRBJ2-7
CASSQEGGRSGGRYEQYF
>TRBV6-5|few|TRBJ2-5
CASRTPSGVETQYF
>TRBV7-9|few|TRBJ1-2
CASSLNRAANYGYTF
>TRBV5-1|many|TRBJ2-5
CASSFRGWETQYF
>TRBV18|-|TRBJ2-1
CASSPRGNNEQFF
>TRBV12-3/TRBV12-4|few|TRBJ2-2
CASRSDRGNTGELFF
>TRBV9|-|TRBJ2-3
CASSVGVAGETDTQYF
>TRBV11-1|few|TRBJ2-3
CASSLEYSTSGRSDTQYF
>TRBV11-2|-|TRBJ2-5
CASSLVLAETQYF
>TRBV6-1|few|TRBJ2-7
CASSIQRGSSYEQYF
>TRBV10-3|few|TRBJ2-7
CAISGRGHYYYEQYF
>TRBV7-2|-|TRBJ1-2
CASSLVVNNYGYTF
>TRBV2|-|TRBJ2-7
CASSRKTWVYF
>TRBV7-4|-|TRBJ1-3
CASSLGGVESVGNTIYF
>TRBV11-2|-|TRBJ2-1
CASSLERFLSEQFF
>TRBV28|-|TRBJ2-2
CASSPLSWTANTGELFF
>TRBV25-1|-|TRBJ2-7
CASQLPAAREQYF
>TRBV30|-|TRBJ2-2
CAWRSRPNTGELFF
>TRBV4-3|-|TRBJ2-7
CASSQRSEQYF
>TRBV20-1|-|TRBJ2-1
CSAIPSGGSYNEQFF
>TRBV15|-|TRBJ2-7
CATSRDPTPSYEQYF
>TRBV4-1|-|TRBJ2-7
CASSQTGQTTYEQYF
>TRBV20-1|few|TRBJ2-1
CSAGPLPPSYNEQFF